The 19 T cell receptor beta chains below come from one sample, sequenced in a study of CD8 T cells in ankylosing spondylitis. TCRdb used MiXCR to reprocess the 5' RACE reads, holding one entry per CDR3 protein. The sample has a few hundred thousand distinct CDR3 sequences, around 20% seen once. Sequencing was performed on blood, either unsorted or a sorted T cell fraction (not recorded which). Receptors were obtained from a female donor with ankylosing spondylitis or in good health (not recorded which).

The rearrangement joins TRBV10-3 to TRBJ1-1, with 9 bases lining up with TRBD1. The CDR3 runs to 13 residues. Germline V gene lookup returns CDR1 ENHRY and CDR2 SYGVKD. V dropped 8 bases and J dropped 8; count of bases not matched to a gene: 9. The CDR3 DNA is TGTGCCATCTTCGGGGACAGGGAGCGGGAAGCTTTCTTT. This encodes CAIFGDREREAFF.

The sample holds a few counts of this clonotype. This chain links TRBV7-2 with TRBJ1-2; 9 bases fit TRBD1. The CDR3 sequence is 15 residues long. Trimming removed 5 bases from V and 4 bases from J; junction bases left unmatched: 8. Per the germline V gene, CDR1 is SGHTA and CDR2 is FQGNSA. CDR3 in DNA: TGTGCCAGCAGCACTGTGACAGGGGGTGGCTATGGCTACACCTTC. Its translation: CASSTVTGGGYGYTF. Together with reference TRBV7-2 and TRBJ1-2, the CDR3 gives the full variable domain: GAGVSQSPSNKVTEKGKDVELRCDPISGHTALYWYRQSLGQGLEFLIYFQGNSAPDKSGLPSDRFSAERTGGSVSTLTIQRTQQEDSAVYLCASSTVTGGGYGYTFGSGTRLTVV.

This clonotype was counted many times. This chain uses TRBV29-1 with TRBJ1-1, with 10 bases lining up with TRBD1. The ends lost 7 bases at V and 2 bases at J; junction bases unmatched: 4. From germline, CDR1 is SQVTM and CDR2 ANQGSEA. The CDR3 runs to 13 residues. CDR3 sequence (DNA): TGCAGCGGGACAGGGGGGGGAAACACTGAAGCTTTCTTT. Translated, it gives CSGTGGGNTEAFF.

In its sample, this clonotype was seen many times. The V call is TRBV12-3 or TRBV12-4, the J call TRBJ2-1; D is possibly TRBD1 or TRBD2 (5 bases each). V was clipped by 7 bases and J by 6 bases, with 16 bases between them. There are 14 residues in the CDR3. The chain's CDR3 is CASTQFGTANEQFF. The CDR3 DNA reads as TGTGCCAGCACCCAATTCGGGACCGCCAATGAGCAGTTCTTC.

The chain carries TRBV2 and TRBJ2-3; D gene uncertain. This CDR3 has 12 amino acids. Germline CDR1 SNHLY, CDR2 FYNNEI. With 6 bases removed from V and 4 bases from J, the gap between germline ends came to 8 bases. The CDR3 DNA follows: TGTGCCAGCAGGGAGATTTCAGATACGCAGTATTTT. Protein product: CASREISDTQYF.

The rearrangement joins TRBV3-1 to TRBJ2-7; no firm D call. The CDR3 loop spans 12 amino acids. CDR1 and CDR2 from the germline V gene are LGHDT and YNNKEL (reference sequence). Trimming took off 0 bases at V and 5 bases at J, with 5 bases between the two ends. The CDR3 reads CASSQDPNEQYF. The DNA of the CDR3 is TGTGCCAGCAGCCAAGACCCAAACGAGCAGTACTTC.

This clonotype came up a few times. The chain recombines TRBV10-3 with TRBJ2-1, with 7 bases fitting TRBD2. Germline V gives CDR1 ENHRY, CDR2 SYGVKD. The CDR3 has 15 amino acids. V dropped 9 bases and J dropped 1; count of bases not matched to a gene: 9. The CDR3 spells CAIARAGESYNEQFF. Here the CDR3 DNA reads TGTGCCATTGCCCGGGCGGGAGAATCCTACAATGAGCAGTTCTTC.

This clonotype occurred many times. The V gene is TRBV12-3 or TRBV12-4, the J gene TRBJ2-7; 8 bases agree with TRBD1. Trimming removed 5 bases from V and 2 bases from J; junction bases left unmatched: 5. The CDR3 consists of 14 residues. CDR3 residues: CASSHGTGTYEQYF. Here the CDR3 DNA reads TGTGCCAGCAGTCACGGGACAGGTACCTACGAGCAGTACTTC.

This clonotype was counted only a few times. CDR3 sequence: CASSTIAGKNTGELFF. The CDR3 nucleotides are TGTGCCAGCTCCACCATAGCGGGGAAGAACACCGGGGAGCTGTTTTTT. The genes are TRBV18 and TRBJ2-2; 8 nucleotides match TRBD2. Losses at the gene ends were 6 bases for V and 1 base for J; bases not matched to a gene: 7. This CDR3 spans 16 amino acids. Germline V gene lookup returns CDR1 KGHSH and CDR2 LQKENI.

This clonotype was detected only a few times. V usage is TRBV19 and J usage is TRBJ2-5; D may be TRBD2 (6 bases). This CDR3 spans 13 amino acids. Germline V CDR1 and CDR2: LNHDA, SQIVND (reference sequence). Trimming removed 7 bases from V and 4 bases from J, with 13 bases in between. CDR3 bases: TGTGCCAGTATTCCGCAGGGAGGAGAGACCCAGTACTTC. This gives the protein CASIPQGGETQYF.

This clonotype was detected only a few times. The CDR3 protein is CASSARGGEAFF. For the CDR3, the DNA is TGTGCCAGCAGCGCTAGGGGTGGTGAAGCTTTCTTT. The chain couples TRBV7-9 to TRBJ1-1; tentative D call: TRBD1 (5 bases). Trimming stripped 5 bases from V and 7 bases from J, with 11 bases between. The CDR3 sequence is 12 residues long. Germline V gene data show CDR1 as SEHNR and CDR2 as FQNEAQ (reference sequence). Using reference TRBV7-9 and TRBJ1-1 for the parts outside the CDR3, the full variable domain is DTGVSQNPRHKITKRGQNVTFRCDPISEHNRLYWYRQTLGQGPEFLTYFQNEAQLEKSRLLSDRFSAERPKGSFSTLEIQRTEQGDSAMYLCASSARGGEAFFGQGTRLTVV.

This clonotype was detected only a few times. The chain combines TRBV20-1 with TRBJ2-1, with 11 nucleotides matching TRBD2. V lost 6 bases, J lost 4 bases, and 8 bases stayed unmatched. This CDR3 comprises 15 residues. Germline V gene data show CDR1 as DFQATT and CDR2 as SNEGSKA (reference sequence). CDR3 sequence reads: CSAPASGRPYNEQFF. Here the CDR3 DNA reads TGCAGTGCGCCGGCTAGCGGGAGGCCGTACAATGAGCAGTTCTTC.

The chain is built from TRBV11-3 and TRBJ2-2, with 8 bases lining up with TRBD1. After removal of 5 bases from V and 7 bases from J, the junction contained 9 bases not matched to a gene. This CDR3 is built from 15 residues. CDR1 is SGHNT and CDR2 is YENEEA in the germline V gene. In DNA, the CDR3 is TGTGCCAGCAGCCGGACAGGGTCGGTTTACGGGGAGCTGTTTTTT. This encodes CASSRTGSVYGELFF.

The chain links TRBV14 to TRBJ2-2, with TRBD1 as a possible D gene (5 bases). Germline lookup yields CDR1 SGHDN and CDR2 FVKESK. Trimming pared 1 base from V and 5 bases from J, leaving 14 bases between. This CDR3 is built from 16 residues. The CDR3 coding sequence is TGTGCCAGCAGCCAAGTGGCAGGGTCGAGGACCGGGGAGCTGTTTTTT. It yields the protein CASSQVAGSRTGELFF.

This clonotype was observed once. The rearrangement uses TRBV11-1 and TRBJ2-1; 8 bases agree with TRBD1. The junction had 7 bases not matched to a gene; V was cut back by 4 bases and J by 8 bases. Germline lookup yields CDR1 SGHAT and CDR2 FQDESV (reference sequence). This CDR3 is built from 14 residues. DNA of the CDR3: TGTGCCAGCAGCTCGACAGGGGTAGCCGATGAGCAGTTCTTC. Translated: CASSSTGVADEQFF.

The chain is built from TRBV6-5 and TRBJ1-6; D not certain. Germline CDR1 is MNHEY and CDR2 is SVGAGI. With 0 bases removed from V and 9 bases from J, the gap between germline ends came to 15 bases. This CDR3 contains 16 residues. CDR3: CASSYSVTSGGSPLHF. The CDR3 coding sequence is TGTGCCAGCAGTTACTCCGTGACCTCGGGAGGTTCACCCCTCCACTTT.

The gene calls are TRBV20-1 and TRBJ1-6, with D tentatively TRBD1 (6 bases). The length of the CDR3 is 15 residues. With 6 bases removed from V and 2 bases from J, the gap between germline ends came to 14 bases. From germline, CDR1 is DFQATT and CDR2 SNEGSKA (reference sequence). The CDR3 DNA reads TGCAGTGCCCTAGGGGGGGAACCCTATAATTCACCCCTCCACTTT. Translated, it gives CSALGGEPYNSPLHF.

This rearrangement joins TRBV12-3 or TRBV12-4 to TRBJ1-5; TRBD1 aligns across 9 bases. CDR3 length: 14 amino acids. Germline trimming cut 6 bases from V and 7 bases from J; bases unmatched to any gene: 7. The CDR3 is CASRRTGEGQPQHF. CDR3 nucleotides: TGTGCCAGCAGGCGGACAGGGGAGGGCCAGCCCCAGCATTTT.

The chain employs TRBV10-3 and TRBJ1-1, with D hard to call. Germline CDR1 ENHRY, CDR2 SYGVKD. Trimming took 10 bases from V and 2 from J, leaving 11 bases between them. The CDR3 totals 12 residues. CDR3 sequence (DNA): TGTGCCACCCGAAGCCCCAACACTGAAGCTTTCTTT. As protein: CATRSPNTEAFF.